Each of the 25 T cell receptor beta chains below was sequenced from the same sample in a study of blood T cells in healthy people across ages. It was with a sample-barcoded 5' primer and a J-beta primer mix that a second PCR of about 6 to 11 cycles was run. MiXCR, applied by TCRdb to the 5' RACE reads, yields one record per CDR3 protein. This table holds about 800,000 distinct CDR3 sequences, about half found once. The material sequenced was blood. All receptors derive from an elderly man in good health.

Note on this clonotype: Given a much more abundant clone one base away, this may be a read error. The V gene is TRBV10-3, the J gene TRBJ2-3, with a weak D call TRBD2 (6 bases). The CDR3 has 16 amino acids. Germline V gene sequence: CDR1 ENHRY, CDR2 SYGVKD. In nucleotides, the CDR3 is TGTGCCATCAGTGAGGGAGGAGGGAGCTATTCAGAGACGCAGTATTTT. Protein: CAISEGGGSYSETQYF.

V is TRBV12-3 or TRBV12-4 and J is TRBJ2-3, with D possibly being TRBD1 or TRBD2 (5 bases each). CDR3 length: 12 amino acids. With 6 bases removed from V and 9 bases from J, the gap between germline ends came to 13 bases. The CDR3 region is CASRASGGTQYF. The CDR3 DNA follows: TGTGCCAGCAGGGCCTCTGGGGGAACGCAGTATTTT.

The chain couples TRBV5-1 to TRBJ2-5, with a weak D call TRBD1 (5 bases). From germline, CDR1 is SGHRS and CDR2 YFSETQ. The CDR3 is made up of 14 amino acids. Between the trimmed V and J ends, which lost 0 bases and 5 bases, there was a span of 11 bases. CDR3 loop: CASSLGRQTETQYF. Here the CDR3 DNA reads TGCGCCAGCAGCTTGGGGAGACAGACGGAGACCCAGTACTTC.

This clonotype was seen more than once but under ten times. The chain joins TRBV28 to TRBJ1-2; 7 nucleotides align to TRBD1. The CDR3 has 13 amino acids. The V gene's germline CDR1 is MDHEN and CDR2 SYDVKM. V lost 4 bases and J lost 5; bases outside the gene matches: 4. The CDR3 DNA reads as TGTGCCAGCAGTTCGGGCAGGGGGTATGGCTACACCTTC. The encoded protein is CASSSGRGYGYTF.

The V call is TRBV7-9, the J call TRBJ2-3; 7 bases line up with TRBD1. V gave up 5 bases and J gave up 2 bases; unmatched junction bases: 10. The CDR3 contains 16 residues. CDR1 and CDR2 (germline): SEHNR, FQNEAQ (reference sequence). Here the CDR3 reads CASSPQGTAATDTQYF. CDR3 sequence (DNA): TGTGCCAGCAGCCCACAGGGGACGGCGGCCACAGATACGCAGTATTTT. Full variable domain (missing parts from reference TRBV7-9 and TRBJ2-3): DTGVSQNPRHKITKRGQNVTFRCDPISEHNRLYWYRQTLGQGPEFLTYFQNEAQLEKSRLLSDRFSAERPKGSFSTLEIQRTEQGDSAMYLCASSPQGTAATDTQYFGPGTRLTVL.

V is TRBV7-9 and J is TRBJ2-1; 7 nucleotides align to TRBD2. The length of the CDR3 is 15 residues. Per germline, CDR1 SEHNR and CDR2 FQNEAQ (reference sequence). The J segment lost 4 bases and the V segment lost 3 bases, leaving 6 bases of the junction unmatched. CDR3 DNA sequence: TGTGCCAGCAGCTTGGCGGGAGTGGTATACAATGAGCAGTTCTTC. Its translation: CASSLAGVVYNEQFF.

With respect to this clonotype: Because the CDR3's place on the DNA is in doubt, the DNA is left out and the CDR3 is given as listed by TCRdb. The rearrangement links TRBV7-5 to TRBJ2-5; TRBD2 is the table's D call, not checked against the DNA. TRBV7-5 is a listed pseudogene. 20 amino acids form the CDR3, both terminal residues included. CDR3 loop: CISVPEAYICSGSFGETQYF.

V usage is TRBV7-2 and J usage is TRBJ2-1; D is unresolved. Germline CDR1 and CDR2: SGHTA and FQGNSA. The CDR3 spans 14 residues. Trimming left V 5 bases short and J 5 bases short, with 13 bases between. CDR3 in DNA: TGTGCCAGCAGCGGTTTGGTCTGGGACAATGAGCAGTTCTTC. Translation: CASSGLVWDNEQFF.

The V and J genes are TRBV29-1 and TRBJ1-1; D perhaps matches TRBD1 (5 bases). Germline V gene sequence: CDR1 SQVTM, CDR2 ANQGSEA. The CDR3 is 12 amino acids. V shed 5 bases and J shed 2 bases, with 9 bases lying between them. CDR3 sequence reads: CSVSTDNTEAFF. In DNA, the CDR3 is TGCAGCGTTTCGACAGACAACACTGAAGCTTTCTTT.

V is TRBV7-2 and J is TRBJ2-3, with D hard to call. The CDR3 is 15 amino acids. V lost 1 base to trimming and J lost 4 bases, with 12 bases between them. Germline V CDR1 and CDR2: SGHTA, FQGNSA. CDR3: CASSLVSESADTQYF. CDR3 nucleotide sequence: TGTGCCAGCAGCTTAGTGTCCGAGAGCGCAGATACGCAGTATTTT.

The CDR3 is CSVEVRSQLSFNYGYTF. The CDR3, as DNA: TGCAGCGTTGAAGTTCGCAGCCAACTTTCCTTTAACTATGGCTACACCTTC. This sequence joins TRBV29-1 and TRBJ1-2, with unresolved D. Germline lookup yields CDR1 SQVTM and CDR2 ANQGSEA. CDR3 length: 17 amino acids. V lost 1 base and J lost 1, with 19 bases in between. Variable domain in full (rest from reference TRBV29-1 and TRBJ1-2): SAVISQKPSRDICQRGTSLTIQCQVDSQVTMMFWYRQQPGQSLTLIATANQGSEATYESGFVIDKFPISRPNLTFSTLTVSNMSPEDSSIYLCSVEVRSQLSFNYGYTFGSGTRLTVV.

The chain is built from TRBV6-6 and TRBJ2-6, with TRBD2 as a possible D gene (5 bases). This CDR3 comprises 16 residues. Trimming pared 2 bases from V and 4 bases from J, leaving 12 bases between. Germline V CDR1 and CDR2: MNHNY, SVGAGI (reference sequence). The DNA of the CDR3 is TGTGCCAGCAGTTACGGCCAGGACTCCGGGGCCAACGTCCTGACTTTC. It specifies CASSYGQDSGANVLTF.

This clonotype has ten or more counts. This chain joins TRBV12-3 or TRBV12-4 and TRBJ2-5; a weak D match, TRBD2 (6 bases). V was pared by 4 bases and J by 5 bases, with 8 bases between. This CDR3 has 12 residues. As DNA, the CDR3 is TGTGCCAGCAGTTGGAGGGGCGAGACCCAGTACTTC. Translation gives CASSWRGETQYF.

V and J are TRBV20-1 and TRBJ2-6, with D tentatively TRBD2 (5 bases). Between the trimmed V and J ends, which lost 6 bases and 0 bases, there was a span of 15 bases. Germline CDR1 and CDR2: DFQATT and SNEGSKA (reference sequence). The CDR3 is 16 residues long. Here the CDR3 DNA reads TGCAGTGCACCTGATCGGGGTGCCTCTGGGGCCAACGTCCTGACTTTC. Its translation is CSAPDRGASGANVLTF.

The chain combines TRBV2 with TRBJ1-2, with D uncertain. Germline CDR1 is SNHLY and CDR2 is FYNNEI. This CDR3 contains 12 residues. V lost 1 base and J lost 4, with 4 bases in between. CDR3 nucleotide sequence: TGTGCCAGCAGTGAAGGATCCTATGGCTACACCTTC. Protein sequence: CASSEGSYGYTF.

The count of this clonotype is one. The gene calls are TRBV5-1 and TRBJ1-3; TRBD1 is a possible D gene (5 bases). Germline lookup yields CDR1 SGHRS and CDR2 YFSETQ. Trimming removed 0 bases at V and 1 base at J, with 8 bases between. The CDR3 contains 15 residues. As DNA, the CDR3 is TGCGCCAGCAGCTTGGTTCAGGGATCTGGAAACACCATATATTTT. Translated: CASSLVQGSGNTIYF.

A few counts support this clonotype. The rearrangement uses TRBV5-1 and TRBJ2-3; D may be TRBD1 (6 bases). Germline-derived CDR1 and CDR2 are SGHRS and YFSETQ. V lost 1 base and J lost 1, with 10 bases in between. The CDR3 length is 15 residues. CDR3 region: CASSLRGSGTDTQYF. As DNA, the CDR3 is TGCGCCAGCAGCTTGAGGGGGTCCGGCACAGATACGCAGTATTTT.

Comments on this clonotype: The missing conserved phenylalanine or tryptophan at the end of this CDR3 makes a read error likely. CDR3 nucleotides: TGCGCCAGCAGCCCTTATACAGGGAGCAGCTCCTACGAGCAGTACTCC. This codes for CASSPYTGSSSYEQYS. The J gene is TRBJ2-7, the V gene TRBV4-1; tentatively, D is TRBD1 (6 bases). V lost 4 bases, J lost 0 bases, and 16 bases lay in between. The CDR3 extends over 16 amino acids. Germline loops: CDR1 MGHRA, CDR2 YSYEKL.

There are a few counts of this clonotype. The chain recombines TRBV5-1 with TRBJ2-7; D is uncertain. Trimming shortened V by 7 bases and J by 6 bases, and 14 bases separated the two germline ends. The CDR3 has 12 amino acids. Germline values: CDR1 SGHRS, CDR2 YFSETQ. As DNA, the CDR3 is TGCGCCAGCGGTTCCTTTCGCGGCGAGCAGTACTTC. Protein: CASGSFRGEQYF.

This clonotype was seen more than once but under ten times. As DNA, the CDR3 is TGTGCCAGCAGTCGGAACCAAGAGACCCAGTACTTC. It translates to CASSRNQETQYF. The chain employs TRBV6-2 or TRBV6-3 and TRBJ2-5; D is unresolved. The CDR3 runs 12 residues. V gave up 5 bases and J gave up 0 bases, with 4 bases separating them. The germline CDR1 and CDR2 sequences are MNHEY and SVGEGT.

The chain recombines TRBV2 with TRBJ2-6, with a possible D match to TRBD2 (5 bases). Germline lookup yields CDR1 SNHLY and CDR2 FYNNEI. Trimming shortened V by 2 bases and J by 4 bases, and 9 bases separated the two germline ends. The CDR3 has 15 residues. The CDR3: CASSEPGIGANVLTF. CDR3 DNA: TGTGCCAGCAGTGAACCGGGGATCGGGGCCAACGTCCTGACTTTC.

The chain uses TRBV7-9 and TRBJ2-5; tentatively, D is TRBD2 (7 bases). V was pared by 5 bases and J by 4 bases, with 17 bases between. Germline V lookup: CDR1 SEHNR, CDR2 FQNEAQ (reference sequence). The CDR3 runs 15 residues. The CDR3 loop is CASSRTSGGPETQYF. Here the CDR3 DNA reads TGTGCCAGCAGCCGTACGTCGGGGGGCCCAGAGACCCAGTACTTC.

This clonotype was recorded a few times. The chain links TRBV24-1 to TRBJ2-3; 10 nucleotides agree with TRBD2. Unmatched junction bases numbered 3, after V lost 4 bases and J lost 0 bases. Germline values: CDR1 KGHDR, CDR2 SFDVKD. The CDR3 is 16 amino acids. The CDR3: CATSDELAGSTDTQYF. As DNA, the CDR3 is TGTGCCACCAGTGACGAACTAGCGGGGAGCACAGATACGCAGTATTTT.

A single count supports this clonotype. This chain links TRBV5-1 with TRBJ2-2; tentative D call: TRBD1 (6 bases). The CDR3 is 15 amino acids. Trimming shortened V by 1 base and J by 6 bases, and 13 bases separated the two germline ends. The V gene's germline CDR1 is SGHRS and CDR2 YFSETQ. The CDR3 sequence: CASSLRAGVSGELFF. The CDR3 bases are TGCGCCAGCAGCTTGAGGGCAGGGGTGTCCGGGGAGCTGTTTTTT.

The chain employs TRBV5-1 and TRBJ2-7; tentative D call: TRBD1 (5 bases). Germline V CDR1 and CDR2: SGHRS, YFSETQ. V lost 1 base and J lost 1, with 12 bases in between. This CDR3 is built from 15 residues. The CDR3: CASSLRWGDSYEQYF. The CDR3 coding sequence is TGCGCCAGCAGCTTGCGGTGGGGCGATTCCTACGAGCAGTACTTC.